The 20 T cell receptor beta chains below were found in one sample sequenced in a study of T cell repertoires in cytomegalovirus infection. TCRdb used MiXCR to reprocess the reads, holding one entry per CDR3 protein. This table has approximately 1,000,000 distinct CDR3 sequences, 30% to 40% appearing once. These TCRs are of unknown antigen specificity. The sample was cultured CD8+ T cells from PBMCs, taken from culture after CMV antigen stimulation. These receptors all stem from a human donor in good health (CMV status not recorded). Some clones in this sample may be carry-over from other donors' samples.

In this sample, this clonotype turned up a few times. The chain employs TRBV12-3 or TRBV12-4 and TRBJ2-7; D not resolved. The length of the CDR3 is 14 residues. The V end lost 4 bases, the J end lost 2 bases, and 12 bases lay between the germline ends. The CDR3 DNA sequence: TGTGCCAGCAGTTCCGACGACGGTACCTACGAGCAGTACTTC. This translates into CASSSDDGTYEQYF.

This clonotype has just a few counts. The chain has TRBV25-1 and TRBJ1-6, with D possibly TRBD1 on 6 matching bases. CDR3 length: 14 amino acids. Trimming pared 1 base from V and 9 bases from J, leaving 10 bases between. Germline V lookup: CDR1 MGHDK, CDR2 SYGVNS. This CDR3 reads CASSEWVDSSPLHF. CDR3 in DNA: TGTGCCAGCAGTGAATGGGTGGACAGTTCACCCCTCCACTTT.

Of note for this clonotype: The junction shows a germline mismatch at one end, possibly a read error. The rearrangement joins TRBV27 to TRBJ1-1; 7 positions match TRBD1. CDR1 MNHEY and CDR2 SMNVEV come from the germline V gene (reference sequence). This CDR3 spans 17 amino acids. CDR3 DNA: TGTGCCAGCACCAATCACAGGGGATTCGGGGTGAACGCTGAAGCTTTCTTT. This sequence encodes CASTNHRGFGVNAEAFF.

This clonotype showed up just a few times. The rearrangement links TRBV18 to TRBJ1-4; tentative D call: TRBD1 (5 bases). CDR1 is KGHSH and CDR2 is LQKENI in the germline V gene. The CDR3 has 15 amino acids. V lost 4 bases, J lost 5 bases, and 14 bases lay in between. The DNA of the CDR3 is TGTGCCAGCTCACGAAACACAGGCCTCAATGAAAAACTGTTTTTT. It specifies CASSRNTGLNEKLFF.

This clonotype was observed a few times. The chain carries TRBV4-2 and TRBJ1-1, with D perhaps matching TRBD1 (6 bases). Germline V gene lookup returns CDR1 LGHNA and CDR2 YNFKEQ. Trimming left V 5 bases short and J 6 bases short, with 25 bases between. The CDR3 length is 17 residues. In nucleotides, the CDR3 is TGTGCCAGCAGCTCCTGGGAAAATCCGGGACAATTCCCTGAAGCTTTCTTT. It specifies CASSSWENPGQFPEAFF.

The gene calls are TRBV29-1 and TRBJ1-1; D is unresolved. V lost 7 bases, J lost 4 bases, and 13 bases lay in between. CDR1 is SQVTM, CDR2 ANQGSEA, per germline. CDR3 size: 12 residues. This CDR3 is CSGYKGGTEAFF. CDR3 DNA: TGCAGCGGATATAAGGGAGGCACTGAAGCTTTCTTT.

This clonotype showed up many times. The chain joins TRBV6-1 to TRBJ2-6; D is undetermined. The CDR3 is 15 residues long. The germline V gene encodes CDR1 MNHNS and CDR2 SASEGT. The V and J ends lost 6 bases and 0 bases respectively, with 9 bases between them. The CDR3 sequence is CASSPLSSGANVLTF. The DNA of the CDR3 is TGTGCCAGCAGCCCGTTAAGCTCTGGGGCCAACGTCCTGACTTTC.

CDR3 nucleotide sequence: TGTGCCAGCAGCTTAGTGGGCAGGGCGAACACTGAAGCTTTCTTT. Translation: CASSLVGRANTEAFF. The gene calls are TRBV7-9 and TRBJ1-1; TRBD1 is a possible D gene (5 bases). The CDR3 loop spans 15 amino acids. CDR1 is SEHNR, CDR2 FQNEAQ, per germline (reference sequence). Between the trimmed V and J ends, which lost 1 base and 1 base, there was a span of 10 bases.

This clonotype was counted many times. CDR3 sequence: CASSLPQEEAETQYF. The CDR3 nucleotides are TGTGCCAGCAGCTTACCCCAAGAGGAGGCGGAGACCCAGTACTTC. The chain recombines TRBV7-2 with TRBJ2-5; a weak D match, TRBD2 (5 bases). This CDR3 region has 15 residues. Germline V CDR1 and CDR2: SGHTA, FQGNSA. V lost 2 bases and J 5 bases, leaving 15 bases between the germline ends.

A single count supports this clonotype. This sequence joins TRBV4-1 and TRBJ2-3; D may be TRBD1 or TRBD2 (6 bases each). Trimming removed 4 bases at V and 0 bases at J, with 17 bases between. The CDR3 sequence is 17 residues long. Germline CDR1 MGHRA, CDR2 YSYEKL. The CDR3: CASSPEGGQYSTDTQYF. CDR3 in DNA: TGCGCCAGCAGCCCTGAGGGGGGACAATACAGCACAGATACGCAGTATTTT.

The V gene is TRBV2, the J gene TRBJ2-3, with TRBD2 matching over 12 bases. The CDR3 extends over 17 amino acids. The germline CDR1 and CDR2 sequences are SNHLY and FYNNEI. J gave up 5 bases and V 3 bases, and 9 bases lay outside the gene matches. CDR3 bases: TGTGCCAGCAGTGACCCCTTCCTAGCGGGGGGGGTAGATACGCAGTATTTT. Its protein is CASSDPFLAGGVDTQYF.

This chain joins TRBV7-6 and TRBJ2-2; no reliable D call. Trimming stripped 7 bases from V and 6 bases from J, with 15 bases between. The CDR3 consists of 14 residues. CDR1 SGHVS and CDR2 FNYEAQ come from the germline V gene. The CDR3 is CASTQLPRSGELFF. CDR3 bases: TGTGCCAGCACCCAGCTTCCGAGATCCGGGGAGCTGTTTTTT.

The rearrangement uses TRBV7-3 and TRBJ2-5; D may match TRBD1 or TRBD2 (6 bases each). CDR1 and CDR2 from the germline V gene are SGHTA and FQGTGA. The ends were cut back, 1 base at V and 5 bases at J, with 14 bases in the middle. CDR3 length: 15 residues. CDR3 protein: CASSLKGGWRETQYF. The CDR3 nucleotides are TGTGCCAGCAGCTTAAAGGGGGGATGGCGGGAGACCCAGTACTTC.

Turning to this clonotype: The junction differs from germline at one of its ends, possibly a read error. The gene calls are TRBV6-2 or TRBV6-3 and TRBJ1-1, with a possible D match to TRBD1 (5 bases). Germline V gives CDR1 MNHEY, CDR2 SVGEGT. The CDR3 is made up of 16 amino acids. The CDR3 region is CSSSYSGTTPNTEAFF. CDR3 DNA: TGTTCCAGCAGTTACTCGGGGACGACTCCGAACACTGAAGCTTTCTTT.

V gene TRBV4-3 combines with J gene TRBJ2-3, with TRBD2 matching 9 bases. The CDR3 consists of 17 residues. V trimming: 0 bases; J trimming: 2 bases; junction bases outside the gene matches: 6. The germline V gene has CDR1 LGHNA and CDR2 YSLEER. CDR3 in amino acids: CASSQDLAGFYTDTQYF. The DNA of the CDR3 is TGCGCCAGCAGCCAAGATCTAGCGGGGTTTTACACAGATACGCAGTATTTT.

The chain has TRBV19 and TRBJ1-6; 8 bases are a match to TRBD1. Germline CDR1 LNHDA, CDR2 SQIVND (reference sequence). This CDR3 is 14 amino acids long. The V segment lost 5 bases and the J segment 10 bases; nucleotides outside the gene matches: 7. This CDR3 reads CASSPGTGRSPLHF. The CDR3 coding sequence is TGTGCCAGTAGTCCCGGGACAGGTCGATCACCCCTCCACTTT.

Many counts were recorded for this clonotype. The rearrangement links TRBV4-1 to TRBJ1-5, with TRBD1 matching over 9 bases. V lost 3 bases, J lost 4 bases, and 4 bases stayed unmatched. CDR1 is MGHRA and CDR2 is YSYEKL in the germline V gene. The CDR3 is made up of 15 amino acids. The CDR3: CASSHTQGANQPQHF. The CDR3 region has the DNA TGCGCCAGCAGCCACACACAGGGGGCAAATCAGCCCCAGCATTTT.

The chain couples TRBV20-1 to TRBJ2-3; D unclear. The V end lost 0 bases, the J end lost 0 bases, and 13 bases lay between the germline ends. This CDR3 has 16 amino acids. Germline-derived CDR1 and CDR2 are DFQATT and SNEGSKA (reference sequence). The CDR3 is CSARDQLVDSTDTQYF. CDR3 nucleotides: TGCAGTGCTAGAGATCAACTTGTCGACAGCACAGATACGCAGTATTTT.

The table lists this clonotype with a few counts. The rearrangement uses TRBV7-9 and TRBJ2-5; D may be TRBD1 (5 bases). The CDR3 is 14 residues long. Trimming left V 5 bases short and J 2 bases short, with 12 bases between. The V gene's germline CDR1 is SEHNR and CDR2 FQNEAQ (reference sequence). CDR3 protein: CASSRQTSQETQYF. The CDR3 DNA reads as TGTGCCAGCAGCCGACAGACAAGTCAAGAGACCCAGTACTTC.

V is TRBV12-3 or TRBV12-4 and J is TRBJ1-1; perhaps TRBD1 as D (6 bases). Deletions cut 5 bases from V and 0 bases from J, with 22 bases between. This CDR3 spans 18 amino acids. CDR3 nucleotides: TGTGCCAGCAGTAAGAGTAAACGAGGGGGACTCATGAACACTGAAGCTTTCTTT. Residues: CASSKSKRGGLMNTEAFF.